Many counts were recorded for the clone carrying this TCR beta chain. What it binds is not known. The entry originates in a study of human T cells and chemical hapten exposure. Time point denoted: healthy volunteer bleed at 2 weeks. It was unfractionated whole blood from which total RNA was extracted. TCRdb analysed the RACE reads with MiXCR anew, one entry per CDR3 protein. The table records tens of thousands of distinct CDR3 sequences, around 8.8% of them present only once. General study results and limits: High-frequency TCRs, those above 1 in 1000, stayed the same after DPC sensitization.

Sample: whole blood. This receptor was taken from a female donor in good health. Some clones in this sample may be carry-over from other donors' samples.

The CDR3 is CAISGRDTQYF. DNA for the CDR3: TGTGCCATCTCCGGGAGAGATACGCAGTATTTT. The chain employs TRBV10-3 and TRBJ2-3; D possibly corresponds to TRBD2 (6 bases). Germline V CDR1 and CDR2: ENHRY, SYGVKD. The V end was cut by 8 bases, the J end by 5 bases, with 8 bases between. The CDR3 is 11 residues long.